This passage covers 11 T cell receptor beta chains from one sample sequenced in a study of blood T cell repertoires in COVID-19. TCRdb's copy holds only in-frame clones and misses some; the assay was immunoSEQ multiplex PCR. Of some 290,000 clones listed, approximately 87% are singletons. The sequenced sample consisted of peripheral blood. The source of these receptors is a man in his 60s who had recovered from COVID-19.

The chain employs TRBV6-5 and TRBJ1-1; D possibly corresponds to TRBD1 (5 bases). Per germline, CDR1 MNHEY and CDR2 SVGAGI. The CDR3 spans 13 residues. V was trimmed by 7 bases and J by 1 base, leaving 10 bases between them. CDR3 sequence (DNA): TGTGCCAGCACCCAACAGGCGAACACTGAAGCTTTCTTT. Its protein is CASTQQANTEAFF.

The V call is TRBV3-1 (or the pseudogene TRBV3-2), the J call TRBJ2-7; 9 positions match TRBD2. The CDR3 is 18 residues long. Trimming took 3 bases from V and 0 from J; bases not matched to a gene: 12. Germline V gives CDR1 LGHDT, CDR2 YNNKEL (reference sequence). In nucleotides, the CDR3 is TGTGCCAGCAGCCACTCCAGGGGTAGACTAGCGGACTCCTACGAGCAGTACTTC. Its protein is CASSHSRGRLADSYEQYF.

The V call is TRBV19, the J call TRBJ1-1; 11 bases are shared with TRBD1. The CDR3 extends over 15 amino acids. Germline trimming cut 6 bases from V and 7 bases from J; bases unmatched to any gene: 10. Germline values: CDR1 LNHDA, CDR2 SQIVND (reference sequence). CDR3 sequence (DNA): TGTGCCAGTAGCAACCCCGGGACAGGGGGTTATGAAGCTTTCTTT. It codes for CASSNPGTGGYEAFF.

The chain joins TRBV27 to TRBJ2-1; D remains ambiguous. The CDR3 length is 12 residues. In germline, CDR1 is MNHEY, CDR2 SMNVEV (reference sequence). V was shortened by 6 bases and J by 2 bases, with 5 bases between the two germline ends. The CDR3 loop is CASSPTYNEQFF. The CDR3 DNA sequence: TGTGCCAGCAGCCCTACCTACAATGAGCAGTTCTTC.

The chain carries TRBV6-5 and TRBJ1-2; TRBD1 matches 7 bases. CDR1 MNHEY and CDR2 SVGAGI come from the germline V gene. The CDR3 length is 14 residues. Trimming took 2 bases from V and 5 from J; bases not matched to a gene: 5. The CDR3 is CASSYRGRGYGYTF. CDR3 bases: TGTGCCAGCAGTTACAGGGGGCGAGGATATGGCTACACCTTC.

The V and J genes are TRBV12-3 or TRBV12-4 and TRBJ2-7; possibly TRBD1 for D (6 bases). V was cut by 4 bases and J by 6 bases, with 13 bases left in between. The CDR3 has 13 amino acids. CDR3 in amino acids: CASSSQGTPEQYF. CDR3 DNA: TGTGCCAGCAGTTCCCAGGGGACCCCCGAGCAGTACTTC.

In its sample, this clone was seen once. This chain links TRBV9 with TRBJ1-1; D gene ambiguous. V lost 0 bases and J 4 bases, leaving 7 bases between the germline ends. Germline V gene sequence: CDR1 SGDLS, CDR2 YYNGEE. CDR3 size: 13 residues. The CDR3 loop reads CASSVEVSTEAFF. CDR3 in DNA: TGTGCCAGCAGCGTAGAAGTGAGCACTGAAGCTTTCTTT. The full variable domain, rest sourced from reference TRBV9 and TRBJ1-1, is DSGVTQTPKHLITATGQRVTLRCSPRSGDLSVYWYQQSLDQGLQFLIQYYNGEERAKGNILERFSAQQFPDLHSELNLSSLELGDSALYFCASSVEVSTEAFFGQGTRLTVV.

The gene calls are TRBV7-6 and TRBJ2-1, with D possibly being TRBD2 (5 bases). The CDR3 has 17 amino acids. Trimming took 2 bases from V and 0 from J, leaving 14 bases between them. The germline V gene has CDR1 SGHVS and CDR2 FNYEAQ. The CDR3 coding sequence is TGTGCCAGCAGCTTAAGGTCTAGCCAAAGCTCCTACAATGAGCAGTTCTTC. Translated: CASSLRSSQSSYNEQFF.

Note on this clone: Germline and junction disagree at one end, which may indicate a read error. The DNA of the CDR3 is TGTGCCAGTGGTATCTTGAGACTAGCGGGAGGCTACGAGCAGTACTTC. This gives the protein CASGILRLAGGYEQYF. This chain connects TRBV19 to TRBJ2-7, with TRBD2 matching 13 bases. Per germline, CDR1 LNHDA and CDR2 SQIVND (reference sequence). The CDR3 has 16 amino acids.

In this sample, this clone turned up many times. The chain carries TRBV7-6 and TRBJ2-5; 11 nucleotides align to TRBD2. Trimming at V came to 2 bases and at J to 5 bases, leaving 7 bases not matched to a gene. CDR3 length equals 16 residues. Germline V gene sequence: CDR1 SGHVS, CDR2 FNYEAQ. In nucleotides, the CDR3 is TGTGCCAGCAGCTTACGGACTAGCGGGCCGAGGGAGACCCAGTACTTC. Protein product: CASSLRTSGPRETQYF. Combining the CDR3 with reference TRBV7-6 and TRBJ2-5 gives the whole variable domain GAGVSQSPRYKVTKRGQDVALRCDPISGHVSLYWYRQALGQGPEFLTYFNYEAQQDKSGLPNDRFSAERPEGSISTLTIQRTEQRDSAMYRCASSLRTSGPRETQYFGPGTRLLVL.

The chain uses TRBV7-8 and TRBJ2-5; 13 bases line up with TRBD2. V dropped 5 bases and J dropped 6; count of bases not matched to a gene: 15. CDR1 and CDR2 (germline): SGHVS, FQNEAQ. The CDR3 extends over 18 amino acids. CDR3 in amino acids: CASSPGLAGDPGRKTQYF. CDR3 DNA sequence: TGTGCCAGCAGCCCAGGACTAGCGGGAGACCCGGGGCGAAAGACCCAGTACTTC.